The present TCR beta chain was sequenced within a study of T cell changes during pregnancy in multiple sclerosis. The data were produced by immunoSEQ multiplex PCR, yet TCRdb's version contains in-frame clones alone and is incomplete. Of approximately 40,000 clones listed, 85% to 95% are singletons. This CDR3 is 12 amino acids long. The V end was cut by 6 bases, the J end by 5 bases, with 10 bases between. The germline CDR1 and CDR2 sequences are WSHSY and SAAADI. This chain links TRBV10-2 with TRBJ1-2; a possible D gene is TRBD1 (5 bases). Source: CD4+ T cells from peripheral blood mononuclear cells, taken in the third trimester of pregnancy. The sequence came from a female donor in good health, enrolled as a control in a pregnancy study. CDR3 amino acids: CASSPDSYGYTF. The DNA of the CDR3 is TGCGCCAGCAGCCCCGACAGTTATGGCTACACCTTC.